This TCR beta chain was profiled in a study of blood T cell repertoires in COVID-19. TCRdb keeps only in-frame clones here, not all; method: immunoSEQ multiplex PCR. Among 100,000 to 120,000 clones, 80% to 90% were seen once, and the ten largest hold around a tenth. CDR1 MNHEY and CDR2 SVGEGT come from the germline V gene. Unmatched junction bases numbered 9, after V lost 5 bases and J lost 7 bases. The CDR3 sequence is 16 residues long. The TCR comes from a woman aged 65 to 85 with acute or convalescent COVID-19. This chain links TRBV6-2 or TRBV6-3 with TRBJ2-3, with 13 positions matching TRBD2. Sequencing input: peripheral blood. The CDR3 nucleotides are TGTGCCAGCAGTGGATTTACTAGCGGGGGGGAATATACGCAGTATTTT. Translation: CASSGFTSGGEYTQYF.